A selection of T cell receptor beta chains follows, all from one sample in a study of T-cell reconstitution after alpha-beta-depleted transplantation in children. TCRdb itself ran the PCR reads through MiXCR, one entry per CDR3 protein. The data show a few hundred thousand distinct CDR3 sequences, with about 23% seen just once and 2.6% held by the top ten. This specimen consisted of PBMCs, obtained before TCRalphabeta/CD19-depleted stem cell transplant. The receptors here all came from a girl aged 2-10 years with Fanconi anemia, due to receive a stem cell transplant. Both conserved end residues are trimmed from each CDR3.

V gene	J gene	CDR3 protein
TRBV6-1	TRBJ2-4	ASALSLAKNIQY
TRBV11-2	TRBJ1-1	ASSIDRPRAF
TRBV5-1	TRBJ2-1	ASSLAGGGLGF
TRBV4-1	TRBJ1-2	ASSQVPEAGFT
TRBV7-3	TRBJ2-7	ASSPAGPSRIYEQY
TRBV20-1	TRBJ2-5	SARDRGRGETQY
TRBV5-5	TRBJ1-6	ASSLGSSYNSPLH
TRBV29-1	TRBJ1-1	SVRPGQGVEAF
TRBV29-1	TRBJ2-5	SVAWGHETQY
TRBV20-1	TRBJ1-1	SAKGRTGTANTEAF
TRBV7-3	TRBJ2-2	ASSWETNTGELF
TRBV7-2	TRBJ2-1	ASSATSASSYNEQF
TRBV23-1	TRBJ2-3	ASSLRTSEDTQY
TRBV7-8	TRBJ2-3	ASSLGAALSTDTQY
TRBV20-1	TRBJ1-1	SVYSGGIRRDTEAF
TRBV29-1	TRBJ2-5	SVEGFRYQETQY
TRBV25-1	TRBJ2-1	ASSPLETYNEQF
TRBV20-1	TRBJ1-1	SARPGQWTEAF
TRBV5-1	TRBJ1-1	ASSSTRESTEAF
TRBV5-1	TRBJ2-7	ASSSGTSDEQY
TRBV24-1	TRBJ2-2	ATSDSAGLSGELF
TRBV28	TRBJ2-7	ASSLGTHRGLAPYEQY
TRBV25-1	TRBJ1-1	ASSDPRQGNTEAF
TRBV6-4	TRBJ2-2	ASSTSTGELF
TRBV25-1	TRBJ2-1	ASSEYLGPETNEQF
TRBV10-3	TRBJ2-7	AAGEQY
TRBV7-9	TRBJ2-7	ASSWGVGREQY
TRBV20-1	TRBJ2-7	SARSANGQAAYEQY
TRBV5-1	TRBJ2-1	ASFLGGPSSYNEQF
TRBV7-6	TRBJ2-1	ASSLVAGVLYNEQF
TRBV29-1	TRBJ2-3	SVAGLAGAEDTQY
TRBV28	TRBJ2-1	ASRDLYNEQF
TRBV3-1	TRBJ2-5	ASSHDGTGLEAQY
TRBV2	TRBJ2-1	ASSEAGGPYNEQF
TRBV4-1	TRBJ2-7	ASSAYGTSYFDEQY
TRBV7-2	TRBJ2-1	ASSLQTANNEQF
TRBV5-1	TRBJ2-3	ASSLLALTSTDTQY
TRBV29-1	TRBJ2-3	SVAGQIDHTDTQY
TRBV28	TRBJ2-1	ASSPSVFYNEQF
TRBV7-3	TRBJ2-1	ASSMDRDYNEQF
TRBV6-5	TRBJ1-2	ASSYPGTALANYGYT
TRBV20-1	TRBJ1-5	SATPETGDGPQH
TRBV29-1	TRBJ2-1	SVGTSSSTYNEQF
TRBV20-1	TRBJ2-5	SASGDLETQY
TRBV2	TRBJ2-1	ASSEPATVPQF
TRBV10-3	TRBJ1-4	AISETTSNEKLF
TRBV7-6	TRBJ2-2	ASSPLGGGHTGELF
TRBV29-1	TRBJ2-7	SARPPQDRVRHEQY
TRBV20-1	TRBJ2-7	SARDPGLTYYEQY
TRBV15	TRBJ2-7	ATSRAGTGFYEQY
TRBV9	TRBJ2-5	ASSVAGETQY
TRBV18	TRBJ2-7	ASSPRPTSTYEQY
TRBV5-1	TRBJ2-1	ASSPRTSGSNEQF
TRBV20-1	TRBJ2-1	SAPDRDSYNEQF
TRBV20-1	TRBJ2-7	SARDPGVSSYEQY
TRBV10-3	TRBJ2-6	AIKVSNAGANVLT